Listed below are T cell receptor beta chains from one sample, sequenced in a study of T cell responses to AZD1222 COVID-19 vaccine. Sequencing was performed with immunoSEQ multiplex PCR; in TCRdb, only in-frame clones are kept and a portion is missing. The sample holds 200,000 or so clones, about 94% seen once. Sequencing was performed on peripheral blood, taken on day 0 of AZD1222 vaccination. The receptors originated from an adult in good health. Each CDR3 is given with its conserved first and last residue. Each record gives: D gene, J gene, clone size, V gene, CDR3 DNA, CDR3 protein. D genes are given only for firm matches. Clone size, where shown, is once, few, many, or a class for clones that have expanded.

d_gene: -; j_gene: TRBJ1-2; abundance: -; v_gene: TRBV28; CDR3nt: TGTGCCAGCAGTTTAACGGAGATTAACTATGGCTACACCTTC; CDR3aa: CASSLTEINYGYTF
d_gene: -; j_gene: TRBJ2-3; abundance: -; v_gene: TRBV24-1; CDR3nt: TGTGCCACCAGTGACACGACAGAGCCCCTCACAGATACGCAGTATTTT; CDR3aa: CATSDTTEPLTDTQYF
d_gene: TRBD1; j_gene: TRBJ1-1; abundance: -; v_gene: TRBV9; CDR3nt: TGTGCCAGCAGCGGGACAGGGCCGAACACTGAAGCTTTCTTT; CDR3aa: CASSGTGPNTEAFF
d_gene: TRBD2; j_gene: TRBJ2-1; abundance: -; v_gene: TRBV11-3; CDR3nt: TGTGCCAGCAGCTTACTCTCGACTAGCGGGGCAAGCTCCTACAATGAGCAGTTCTTC; CDR3aa: CASSLLSTSGASSYNEQFF
d_gene: -; j_gene: TRBJ2-1; abundance: -; v_gene: TRBV18; CDR3nt: TGTGCCAGCTCACCATCCCGGGATGAGCAGTTCTTC; CDR3aa: CASSPSRDEQFF
d_gene: TRBD2; j_gene: TRBJ2-1; abundance: -; v_gene: TRBV6-5; CDR3nt: TGTGCCAGCACTCCGCAGGCTAGCGGGTACAATGAGCAGTTCTTC; CDR3aa: CASTPQASGYNEQFF
d_gene: -; j_gene: TRBJ1-4; abundance: -; v_gene: TRBV5-5; CDR3nt: TGTGCCAGCAGCTTAGGCCTCGGGAGGGAAAAACTGTTTTTT; CDR3aa: CASSLGLGREKLFF
d_gene: -; j_gene: TRBJ2-2; abundance: -; v_gene: TRBV28; CDR3nt: TGTGCCAGCAGCTTAGGGGGGACCATAACACCCGGGGAGCTGTTTTTT; CDR3aa: CASSLGGTITPGELFF
d_gene: TRBD1; j_gene: TRBJ2-1; abundance: -; v_gene: TRBV9; CDR3nt: TGTGCCAGGCCTCCGGGACAGCCCTACAATGAGCAGTTCTTC; CDR3aa: CARPPGQPYNEQFF
d_gene: -; j_gene: TRBJ1-3; abundance: -; v_gene: TRBV14; CDR3nt: TGTGCCAGCAGCCACGTTCTTGAGGGACACAGGTTAACTGGAAACACCATATATTTT; CDR3aa: CASSHVLEGHRLTGNTIYF
d_gene: -; j_gene: TRBJ1-1; abundance: -; v_gene: TRBV25-1; CDR3nt: TGTGCCAGCAGTGACGGACACCTCATGAACACTGAAGCTTTCTTT; CDR3aa: CASSDGHLMNTEAFF
d_gene: -; j_gene: TRBJ1-2; abundance: once; v_gene: TRBV19; CDR3nt: TGTGCCAGTAGTATTTGGGATGGCTACACCTTC; CDR3aa: CASSIWDGYTF
d_gene: TRBD2; j_gene: TRBJ2-1; abundance: -; v_gene: TRBV27; CDR3nt: TGTGCCAGCAGTTTACGGGCGGGGGTATACAATGAGCAGTTCTTC; CDR3aa: CASSLRAGVYNEQFF
d_gene: TRBD1; j_gene: TRBJ2-1; abundance: once; v_gene: TRBV5-1; CDR3nt: TGCGCCAGCAGCAGGACAGGGTCGTACAATGAGCAGTTCTTC; CDR3aa: CASSRTGSYNEQFF
d_gene: -; j_gene: TRBJ2-2; abundance: -; v_gene: TRBV6-1; CDR3nt: TGTGCCAGCAGTGAGGTTCCAGGGAACACCGGGGAGCTGTTTTTT; CDR3aa: CASSEVPGNTGELFF
d_gene: -; j_gene: TRBJ2-7; abundance: -; v_gene: TRBV11-3; CDR3nt: TGTGCCAGCAGCTCCGCACCGACAGGGAGGTACGAGCAGTACTTC; CDR3aa: CASSSAPTGRYEQYF
d_gene: TRBD2; j_gene: TRBJ2-7; abundance: -; v_gene: TRBV11-2; CDR3nt: TGTGCCAGCAGTTCAACGGGACTAGCGGTCTACGAGCAGTACTTC; CDR3aa: CASSSTGLAVYEQYF
d_gene: TRBD1; j_gene: TRBJ2-1; abundance: -; v_gene: TRBV30; CDR3nt: TGTGCCTGGAGTGAAGGGGGCTTCTACAATGAGCAGTTCTTC; CDR3aa: CAWSEGGFYNEQFF
d_gene: -; j_gene: TRBJ1-1; abundance: -; v_gene: TRBV18; CDR3nt: TGTGCCAGCTCACAGGGGGCTGAAGCTTTCTTT; CDR3aa: CASSQGAEAFF
d_gene: TRBD2; j_gene: TRBJ2-7; abundance: once; v_gene: TRBV4-3; CDR3nt: TGCGCCAGCAGCCCGGGGGCTAGCGGGACCTACGAGCAGTACTTC; CDR3aa: CASSPGASGTYEQYF
d_gene: -; j_gene: TRBJ2-3; abundance: -; v_gene: TRBV18; CDR3nt: TGTGCCAGCTCACCCCTGGGACGGCGTAGCGCTACAGATACGCAGTATTTT; CDR3aa: CASSPLGRRSATDTQYF
d_gene: TRBD1; j_gene: TRBJ2-3; abundance: -; v_gene: TRBV19; CDR3nt: TGTGCCAGTAGCTCGGGACAGGGAGTGTGGGATACGCAGTATTTT; CDR3aa: CASSSGQGVWDTQYF
d_gene: -; j_gene: TRBJ1-2; abundance: -; v_gene: TRBV3-1/TRBV3-2; CDR3nt: TGTGCCAGCAGCCTCGTCGCCGGGAGCTATGGCTACACCTTC; CDR3aa: CASSLVAGSYGYTF
d_gene: -; j_gene: TRBJ2-3; abundance: -; v_gene: TRBV9; CDR3nt: TGTGCCAGCAGCACCCGGCCCTTCGGCACAGATACGCAGTATTTT; CDR3aa: CASSTRPFGTDTQYF
d_gene: -; j_gene: TRBJ2-7; abundance: once; v_gene: TRBV28; CDR3nt: TGTGCCAGCAGTTTGTCCGGACTCACCAACTCCTACGAGCAGTACTTC; CDR3aa: CASSLSGLTNSYEQYF
d_gene: -; j_gene: TRBJ2-1; abundance: once; v_gene: TRBV10-1; CDR3nt: TGCGCCAGCAGTGAGCAAACGATTTTCTCCTACAATGAGCAGTTCTTC; CDR3aa: CASSEQTIFSYNEQFF
d_gene: -; j_gene: TRBJ1-1; abundance: -; v_gene: TRBV28; CDR3nt: TGTGCCAGCAGTTTAGGGGGGATAAACACTGAAGCTTTCTTT; CDR3aa: CASSLGGINTEAFF
d_gene: TRBD2; j_gene: TRBJ2-3; abundance: -; v_gene: TRBV3-1/TRBV3-2; CDR3nt: TGTGCCAGCAGCCAAAGTCGACCGGGAGGGAGCACAGATACGCAGTATTTT; CDR3aa: CASSQSRPGGSTDTQYF
d_gene: -; j_gene: TRBJ2-6; abundance: -; v_gene: TRBV30; CDR3nt: TGTGCCTGGAACGCTGGGGCCAACGTCCTGACTTTC; CDR3aa: CAWNAGANVLTF
d_gene: -; j_gene: TRBJ1-5; abundance: -; v_gene: TRBV6-6; CDR3nt: TGTGCCAGCAAGGACACCCCCTATCAGCCCCAGCATTTT; CDR3aa: CASKDTPYQPQHF
d_gene: -; j_gene: TRBJ1-1; abundance: -; v_gene: TRBV4-1; CDR3nt: TGCGCCAGCAGCTTATCGGGGGGTCAGACGAACACTGAAGCTTTCTTT; CDR3aa: CASSLSGGQTNTEAFF
d_gene: -; j_gene: TRBJ2-7; abundance: -; v_gene: TRBV29-1; CDR3nt: TGCAGCGTTGAAGATCGGGGACCCTCCAAGGGCTACGAGCAGTACTTC; CDR3aa: CSVEDRGPSKGYEQYF
d_gene: -; j_gene: TRBJ2-1; abundance: -; v_gene: TRBV6-5; CDR3nt: TGTGCCAGCAGAACGCAAGATGAGCAGTTCTTC; CDR3aa: CASRTQDEQFF
d_gene: TRBD2; j_gene: TRBJ2-4; abundance: -; v_gene: TRBV19; CDR3nt: TGTGCCAGTGGACTAGCGGGAAGAGCCAAAAACATTCAGTACTTC; CDR3aa: CASGLAGRAKNIQYF
d_gene: -; j_gene: TRBJ2-5; abundance: once; v_gene: TRBV28; CDR3nt: TGTGCCAGCAGTCACGTAGGGGGGCCAGAGACCCAGTACTTC; CDR3aa: CASSHVGGPETQYF
d_gene: -; j_gene: TRBJ1-1; abundance: -; v_gene: TRBV28; CDR3nt: TGTGCCAGTACCGGAGGGTCGACTGAAGCTTTCTTT; CDR3aa: CASTGGSTEAFF
d_gene: -; j_gene: TRBJ1-2; abundance: -; v_gene: TRBV28; CDR3nt: TGTGCCAGTTTGGGACAAACCGGGGGCTACACCTTC; CDR3aa: CASLGQTGGYTF
d_gene: -; j_gene: TRBJ2-7; abundance: -; v_gene: TRBV5-1; CDR3nt: TGCGCCAGCAGTATAGGGGGACAACTCTCCTACGAGCAGTACTTC; CDR3aa: CASSIGGQLSYEQYF
d_gene: -; j_gene: TRBJ1-2; abundance: -; v_gene: TRBV28; CDR3nt: TGTGCCAGCAGTACTATGATCGGGCCCGGGGGCTACACCTTC; CDR3aa: CASSTMIGPGGYTF
d_gene: TRBD1; j_gene: TRBJ2-2; abundance: -; v_gene: TRBV5-1; CDR3nt: TGCGCCAGCAGCTCGGGACAGGGTTACACCGGGGAGCTGTTTTTT; CDR3aa: CASSSGQGYTGELFF
d_gene: TRBD1; j_gene: TRBJ1-5; abundance: -; v_gene: TRBV28; CDR3nt: TGTGCCAGCAGTTTCTACCCCCAGGGGGACGGCAATCAGCCCCAGCATTTT; CDR3aa: CASSFYPQGDGNQPQHF
d_gene: -; j_gene: TRBJ1-5; abundance: -; v_gene: TRBV6-2/TRBV6-3; CDR3nt: TGTGCCAGCAGTTACTCAGGGAGACTGCCCCAGCATTTT; CDR3aa: CASSYSGRLPQHF
d_gene: TRBD1; j_gene: TRBJ2-2; abundance: -; v_gene: TRBV11-3; CDR3nt: TGTGCCAGCAGCCGGACAGGGCAGATGTCCGGGGAGCTGTTTTTT; CDR3aa: CASSRTGQMSGELFF
d_gene: -; j_gene: TRBJ2-3; abundance: -; v_gene: TRBV21-1; CDR3nt: TGTGCCAGCAGCAAGACAATCAGGGGCGCCGGCACAGATACGCAGTATTTT; CDR3aa: CASSKTIRGAGTDTQYF
d_gene: -; j_gene: TRBJ2-5; abundance: once; v_gene: TRBV11-2; CDR3nt: TGTGCCCAAGCGAGGGGGAGTGAGACCCAGTACTTC; CDR3aa: CAQARGSETQYF
d_gene: -; j_gene: TRBJ2-5; abundance: -; v_gene: TRBV5-1; CDR3nt: TGCGCCAGCAGCTTGGTCGGAGCGGGACACGGGGAGACCCAGTACTTC; CDR3aa: CASSLVGAGHGETQYF
d_gene: -; j_gene: TRBJ2-7; abundance: -; v_gene: TRBV30; CDR3nt: TGTGCCTGGAGTAGCCGGGACCTAGGGTACGAGCAGTACTTC; CDR3aa: CAWSSRDLGYEQYF
d_gene: -; j_gene: TRBJ2-7; abundance: -; v_gene: TRBV7-3; CDR3nt: TGTGCCAGCCCCTCCTCCAACGAGCAGTACTTC; CDR3aa: CASPSSNEQYF
d_gene: -; j_gene: TRBJ1-2; abundance: -; v_gene: TRBV27; CDR3nt: TGTGCCAGCAGCCCCCATCCCAGGAACTATGGCTACACCTTC; CDR3aa: CASSPHPRNYGYTF
d_gene: -; j_gene: TRBJ1-2; abundance: -; v_gene: TRBV12-5; CDR3nt: TGTGCTAGTGGTTTGGGAAGCTTGCCGTCCTATGGCTACACCTTC; CDR3aa: CASGLGSLPSYGYTF
d_gene: TRBD1; j_gene: TRBJ1-1; abundance: -; v_gene: TRBV30; CDR3nt: TGTGCCTGGGCAGGACAGGGGAACACTGAAGCTTTCTTT; CDR3aa: CAWAGQGNTEAFF
d_gene: -; j_gene: TRBJ2-7; abundance: -; v_gene: TRBV9; CDR3nt: TGTGCCAGCAGCGTAGACGGAGCCAGAACGGGGGAGCAGTACTTC; CDR3aa: CASSVDGARTGEQYF
d_gene: TRBD1; j_gene: TRBJ2-5; abundance: -; v_gene: TRBV19; CDR3nt: TGTGCCAGTAGCCAAGGGACAGGGCAACACCAAGAGACCCAGTACTTC; CDR3aa: CASSQGTGQHQETQYF